This T cell receptor beta chain was sequenced in a study of blood T cell repertoires in COVID-19. Study information: There were acute and convalescent COVID-19 samples, and they came from the United States, Italy and Spain.

Per the original methods: How many nucleated cells were present was estimated from reference gene primer amplification. TCRdb's table, derived via immunoSEQ multiplex PCR, lists solely in-frame clones and lacks some. V and J calls and clone size come straight from that table; D and trimming were deduced from the DNA. The sample holds under 300,000 clones, 85% to 95% seen once. During active infection, Seattle patients enrolled and were then monitored through disease. Trimming took 3 bases from V and 2 from J; bases not matched to a gene: 9. The CDR3 consists of 19 residues. CDR1 and CDR2 (germline): KGHSH, LQKENI.

The receptor was isolated from a man aged 25 to 40 with COVID-19, enrolled during active disease. V gene TRBV18 combines with J gene TRBJ2-3; 15 positions match TRBD2. The source material was peripheral blood. The CDR3 sequence is CASSPGLAGGQTSTDTQYF. CDR3 bases: TGTGCCAGCTCACCGGGACTAGCGGGGGGCCAAACTTCCACAGATACGCAGTATTTT.